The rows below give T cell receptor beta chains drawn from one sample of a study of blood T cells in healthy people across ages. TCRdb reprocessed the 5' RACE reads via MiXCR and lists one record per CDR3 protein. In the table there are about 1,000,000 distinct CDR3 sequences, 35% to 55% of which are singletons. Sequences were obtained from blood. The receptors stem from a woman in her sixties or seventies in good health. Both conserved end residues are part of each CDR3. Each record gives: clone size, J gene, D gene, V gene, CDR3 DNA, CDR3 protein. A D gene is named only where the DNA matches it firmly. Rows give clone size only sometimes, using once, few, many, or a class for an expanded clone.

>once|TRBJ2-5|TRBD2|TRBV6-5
TGTGCCAGCAGAGAAACTAGCGGGAGGTCCCATGAGCAGTACTTC
CASRETSGRSHEQYF
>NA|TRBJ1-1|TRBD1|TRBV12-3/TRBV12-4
TGTGCCAGCAGTTTGCGCCTACAGGGGGACACTGAAGCTTTCTTT
CASSLRLQGDTEAFF
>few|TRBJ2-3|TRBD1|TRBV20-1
TGCAGTGCTAGAGGACAGGGGGTCGGCACAGATACGCAGTATTTT
CSARGQGVGTDTQYF
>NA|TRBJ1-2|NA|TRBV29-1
TGCAGCGTTGCCCAGGGACCGAACTATGGCTACACCTTC
CSVAQGPNYGYTF
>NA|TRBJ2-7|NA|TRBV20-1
TGCAGTGCTAGAGAGGGGTACTACGAGCAGTACTTC
CSAREGYYEQYF
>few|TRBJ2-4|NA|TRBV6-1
TGTGCCAGCAGTGAAGCGGTTGAGCAGTACTTC
CASSEAVEQYF
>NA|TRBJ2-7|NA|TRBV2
TGTGCCAGCGAACGCAAAAGAACCTACGAGCAGTACTTC
CASERKRTYEQYF
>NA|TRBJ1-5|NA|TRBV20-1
TGCAGTGCTAGGTTGGGGGAGGGCGGTCAGCCCCAGCATTTT
CSARLGEGGQPQHF
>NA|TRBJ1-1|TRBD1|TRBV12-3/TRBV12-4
TGTGCCAGCAGTTCCAGGGGGGGGCTTACTGAAGCTTTCTTT
CASSSRGGLTEAFF
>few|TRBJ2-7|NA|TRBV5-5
TGTGCCAGCAGCCGAAGTACAGGGTCACCCTACGAGCAGTACTTC
CASSRSTGSPYEQYF